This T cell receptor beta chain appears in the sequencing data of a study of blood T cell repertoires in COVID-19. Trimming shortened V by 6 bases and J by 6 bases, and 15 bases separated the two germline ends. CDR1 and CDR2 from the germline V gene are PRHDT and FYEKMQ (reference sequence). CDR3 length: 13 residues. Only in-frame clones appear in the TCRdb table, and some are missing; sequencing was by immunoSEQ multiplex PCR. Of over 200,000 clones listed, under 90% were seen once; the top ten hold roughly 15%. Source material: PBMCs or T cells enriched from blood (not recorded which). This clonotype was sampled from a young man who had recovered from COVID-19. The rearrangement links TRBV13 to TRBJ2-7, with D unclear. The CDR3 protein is CASRAGGGGEQYF. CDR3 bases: TGTGCCAGCAGAGCCGGTGGCGGTGGCGAGCAGTACTTC.